The rows below give T cell receptor beta chains drawn from one sample of a study of ipilimumab plus nivolumab after autologous stem cell transplantation. TCRdb's copy holds only in-frame clones and misses some; the assay was immunoSEQ multiplex PCR. The sample gives 6,000 to 8,000 clones, more than 80% of which show up once; approximately 5.4% is in the top ten. The material was PBMCs, obtained in a trial of ipilimumab plus nivolumab as post-transplant consolidation. The receptors here all came from a female donor with multiple myeloma. CDR3s include the opening cysteine and the closing phenylalanine or tryptophan. D genes are given only for firm matches. Size tells how often a clone was seen (once, few, many) or the class of an expanded clone, and some rows leave it out.

D gene	V gene	clone size	J gene	CDR3 DNA	CDR3 protein
-	TRBV5-6	-	TRBJ1-3	TGTGCCAGCAGCTTGGGGGTATACGGGGACACCTCTGGAAACACCATATATTTT	CASSLGVYGDTSGNTIYF
TRBD1	TRBV5-1	-	TRBJ2-7	TGCGCCAGCAGCCCAAGACAGGGCAGCTCCTACGAGCAGTACTTC	CASSPRQGSSYEQYF
-	TRBV9	few	TRBJ1-4	TGTGCCAGCAGCCCAAGGGGAGATGGTGAAAAACTGTTTTTT	CASSPRGDGEKLFF
-	TRBV30	-	TRBJ1-1	TGTGCCTGGAGTGTCTACACTGAAGCTTTCTTT	CAWSVYTEAFF
TRBD2	TRBV19	-	TRBJ2-1	TGTGCCAGTAGTGCCCCCCGGACTAGCGGGAACAATGAGCAGTTCTTC	CASSAPRTSGNNEQFF
-	TRBV21-1	-	TRBJ1-1	TGTGCCAGCAGCAAGCGGCCGGGGGGGTTGGGCACTGAAGCTTTCTTT	CASSKRPGGLGTEAFF
-	TRBV7-3	-	TRBJ2-2	TGTGCCAGCAGCTTAACGAGGTCCACCGGGGAGCTGTTTTTT	CASSLTRSTGELFF
TRBD2	TRBV7-9	-	TRBJ2-5	TGTGCCAGCAGCGCCCGGGGGGGCCAAGAGACCCAGTACTTC	CASSARGGQETQYF
TRBD2	TRBV11-3	-	TRBJ2-1	TGTGCCAGCAGCCCAACCCCGGGGCCGGGACTAGCGGGACTGGGTGAGCAGTTCTTC	CASSPTPGPGLAGLGEQFF
TRBD1	TRBV19	-	TRBJ1-6	TGTGCCAGTAGTAACAGGGGAAATTCACCCCTCCACTTT	CASSNRGNSPLHF
-	TRBV13	-	TRBJ2-7	TGTGCCAGCAGCCGGAGAATTCTTTACGAGCAGTACTTC	CASSRRILYEQYF
-	TRBV6-4	-	TRBJ1-4	TGTGCCAGCAGTTCGGCCGGATTAGTGGCTGAAAAACTGTTTTTT	CASSSAGLVAEKLFF
-	TRBV28	-	TRBJ2-4	TGTGCCAGCAGTGGCCTGGTGTCCAAAAACATTCAGTACTTC	CASSGLVSKNIQYF
-	TRBV28	-	TRBJ1-6	TGTGCCAGCAGTCCCGCGTGGGGGGCAGAATCACCCCTCCACTTT	CASSPAWGAESPLHF
TRBD2	TRBV10-3	large	TRBJ2-7	TGTGCCATCAAATCTCTAGCGGATACCCACGAGCAGTACTTC	CAIKSLADTHEQYF
TRBD2	TRBV5-1	once	TRBJ2-1	TGCGCCAGCAGCTTGGAACTAGCGGGAGGGCCGGGGAATGAGCAGTTCTTC	CASSLELAGGPGNEQFF
TRBD2	TRBV9	medium-sized	TRBJ2-2	TGTGCCAGCAGCCCTCGCTTAGCGGGAGGGTCAGGTGGCGGGGAGCTGTTTTTT	CASSPRLAGGSGGGELFF
-	TRBV19	-	TRBJ1-2	TGTGCTATCGACTCGGCAGGGGTCGGCTACACCTTC	CAIDSAGVGYTF
-	TRBV11-2	-	TRBJ1-3	TGTGCCAGCAGCTCATCGGGGGTCGGAAACACCATATATTTT	CASSSSGVGNTIYF
-	TRBV5-1	-	TRBJ2-7	TGCGCCAGCAGCTTGGAGGCGGGATTGGGCGGCGAGCAGTACTTC	CASSLEAGLGGEQYF
TRBD1	TRBV6-5	once	TRBJ2-7	TGTGCCAGCAGTTATGGACAGGGTGCCTACGAGCAGTACTTC	CASSYGQGAYEQYF
TRBD1	TRBV15	-	TRBJ1-4	TGTGCCACCAGCAGGGAAACCCAGGACAGGAGACTGTTTTTT	CATSRETQDRRLFF
-	TRBV7-2	-	TRBJ2-5	TGTGCCAGCAGCTTAAACTCGGGAGAGACCCAGTACTTC	CASSLNSGETQYF
-	TRBV9	-	TRBJ1-5	TGTGCCAGCAGCGCCTCTCTGGGTGGCAATCAGCCCCAGCATTTT	CASSASLGGNQPQHF
-	TRBV28	-	TRBJ2-6	TGTGCCAGCAGTAGATTCTACTTGACACAAAGTCGGGCCAACGTCCTGACTTTC	CASSRFYLTQSRANVLTF
-	TRBV7-2	once	TRBJ2-7	TGTGCCAGCAGCTACAGGGTCGCTTACCACGAGCAGTACTTC	CASSYRVAYHEQYF
-	TRBV27	-	TRBJ1-1	TGTGCCAGCAGCCTCAGGATTGGTATGGTCATGAACACTGAAGCTTTCTTT	CASSLRIGMVMNTEAFF
-	TRBV5-1	-	TRBJ1-2	TGCGCCAGCAGCTTGGATGGGAAGGGCTACACCTTC	CASSLDGKGYTF
TRBD1	TRBV2	-	TRBJ2-7	TGTGCCAGCGTGACAGGGACGATCTACGAGCAGTACTTC	CASVTGTIYEQYF
TRBD1	TRBV6-6	-	TRBJ2-6	TGTGCCAGCAGTCCAACAGGGGATGGGGCCAACGTCCTGACTTTC	CASSPTGDGANVLTF